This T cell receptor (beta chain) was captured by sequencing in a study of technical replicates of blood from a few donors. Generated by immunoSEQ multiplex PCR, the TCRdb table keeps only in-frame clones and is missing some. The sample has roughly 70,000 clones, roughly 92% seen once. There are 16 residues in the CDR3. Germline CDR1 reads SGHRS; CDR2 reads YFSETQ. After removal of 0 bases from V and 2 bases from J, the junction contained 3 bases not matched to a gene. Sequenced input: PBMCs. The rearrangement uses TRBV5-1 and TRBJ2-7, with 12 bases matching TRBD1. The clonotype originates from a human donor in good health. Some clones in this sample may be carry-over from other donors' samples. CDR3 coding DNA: TGCGCCAGCAGCTTGGCCGGGACAGGGGGCGCCTACGAGCAGTACTTC. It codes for CASSLAGTGGAYEQYF.